This T cell receptor beta chain was identified in a study of T cells in localized non-small cell lung cancer. Lung adjacent to the tumor, free of atypia, was sampled at least 2 cm from its margin. This clone was observed a few times. Its target is unknown. The CDR3 has 14 residues. Trimming removed 1 base at V and 3 bases at J, with 9 bases between. CDR1 and CDR2 (germline): MDHEN, SYDVKM. Sequencing used immunoSEQ multiplex PCR; TCRdb keeps in-frame clones, though not all of them. The table lists some 6,700 clones, approximately 15% of them singletons, with about 4.8% in the top ten. Overall study findings and caveats: A raised T cell density in blood coincided with lengthier overall survival. Uninvolved adjacent lung showed the highest T cell clonality, exceeding tumor.

V and J are TRBV28 and TRBJ2-5, with a tentative D call TRBD2 (6 bases). The material was normal lung tissue next to the tumor, obtained before any cancer treatment. The clonotype comes from a male donor aged 60 or over with stage II squamous cell lung carcinoma. The CDR3 DNA follows: TGTGCCAGCAGTTTATTATCGGGAGAAGAGACCCAGTACTTC. Protein: CASSLLSGEETQYF.